The 8 T cell receptor beta chains reported below all come from one sample, sequenced in a study of memory CD4+ T cells and cytomegalovirus serostatus. Measured with immunoSEQ multiplex PCR; TCRdb has only the in-frame clones, and not every one. The sample holds about 50,000 clones, under 85% seen once. The sort gate was single viable CD3+CD4+CD8-CD45RO+ cells for memory CD4+ T cells. The sample consisted of memory CD4+ T cells from blood. The source is an adult in good health and CMV-seronegative.

The chain uses TRBV18 and TRBJ2-1; TRBD2 matches 10 bases. CDR3 length: 14 residues. CDR1 and CDR2 from the germline V gene are KGHSH and LQKENI. The V gene end was trimmed by 5 bases and the J gene end by 5 bases; junction bases not matched to a gene: 3. CDR3 amino acids: CASSTSGDNNEQFF. CDR3 coding DNA: TGTGCCAGCTCAACTAGCGGGGACAACAATGAGCAGTTCTTC. Full variable domain (rest looked up from reference TRBV18 and TRBJ2-1): NAGVMQNPRHLVRRRGQEARLRCSPMKGHSHVYWYRQLPEEGLKFMVYLQKENIIDESGMPKERFSAEFPKEGPSILRIQQVVRGDSAAYFCASSTSGDNNEQFFGPGTRLTVL.

The chain uses TRBV9 and TRBJ2-2; D possibly matches TRBD1 or TRBD2 (5 bases each). Germline V lookup: CDR1 SGDLS, CDR2 YYNGEE. The CDR3 consists of 15 residues. V lost 4 bases to trimming and J lost 4 bases, with 14 bases between them. In DNA form, the CDR3 reads TGTGCCAGCAGCCCCCGGGACCAACCCACCGGGGAGCTGTTTTTT. Amino acid sequence: CASSPRDQPTGELFF.

This clone was seen more than once but under ten times. The chain has TRBV28 and TRBJ2-1; 8 bases map to TRBD2. This CDR3 region has 15 residues. The V and J ends lost 3 bases and 4 bases, in that order; junction bases with no gene match: 5. Germline loops: CDR1 MDHEN, CDR2 SYDVKM. In DNA, the CDR3 is TGTGCCAGCAGTTTGGTTAGCGGGGTTTACAATGAGCAGTTCTTC. It yields the protein CASSLVSGVYNEQFF. The whole variable domain, filled in from reference TRBV28 and TRBJ2-1, reads DVKVTQSSRYLVKRTGEKVFLECVQDMDHENMFWYRQDPGLGLRLIYFSYDVKMKEKGDIPEGYSVSREKKERFSLILESASTNQTSMYLCASSLVSGVYNEQFFGPGTRLTVL.

J is TRBJ2-1 and V is TRBV10-3; 9 positions match TRBD2. Germline values: CDR1 ENHRY, CDR2 SYGVKD. With 6 bases clipped from V and 5 bases from J, the junction kept 8 bases outside the gene matches. The CDR3 loop spans 15 amino acids. CDR3 amino acids: CAIRDGLAGNNEQFF. CDR3 nucleotide sequence: TGTGCCATCAGGGACGGGCTAGCGGGGAACAATGAGCAGTTCTTC.

The chain recombines TRBV2 with TRBJ1-4, with a possible D match to TRBD1 (5 bases). CDR1 is SNHLY and CDR2 is FYNNEI in the germline V gene. With 8 bases removed from V and 7 bases from J, the gap between germline ends came to 17 bases. This CDR3 is built from 14 residues. DNA of the CDR3: TGTGCCAGCGCCGGGGGGGAACGCAGTGAAAAACTGTTTTTT. As protein: CASAGGERSEKLFF. Looking up the rest from reference TRBV2 and TRBJ1-4 gives the full variable domain: EPEVTQTPSHQVTQMGQEVILRCVPISNHLYFYWYRQILGQKVEFLVSFYNNEISEKSEIFDDQFSVERPDGSNFTLKIRSTKLEDSAMYFCASAGGERSEKLFFGSGTQLSVL.

The chain combines TRBV5-1 with TRBJ2-7; a possible D gene is TRBD2 (6 bases). Trimming removed 4 bases at V and 6 bases at J, with 11 bases between. The length of the CDR3 is 12 residues. Germline CDR1 SGHRS, CDR2 YFSETQ. CDR3 sequence reads: CASSGSGPEQYF. DNA of the CDR3: TGCGCCAGCAGCGGTAGCGGCCCCGAGCAGTACTTC.

In DNA form, the CDR3 reads TGTGCCAGCAGCTTGGTGGGTTCGAACACCGGGGAGCTGTTTTTT. It codes for CASSLVGSNTGELFF. The chain employs TRBV5-6 and TRBJ2-2, with D unresolved. The germline V gene has CDR1 SGHDT and CDR2 YYEEEE. V was trimmed by 0 bases and J by 0 bases, leaving 6 bases between them. The CDR3 spans 15 residues.

The chain has TRBV13 and TRBJ2-3, with 9 bases fitting TRBD2. This CDR3 has 15 amino acids. Germline V CDR1 and CDR2: PRHDT, FYEKMQ (reference sequence). V shed 1 base, J shed 5 bases, and the junction held 4 bases outside the gene matches. This chain's CDR3 is CASSLVAGGLDTQYF. DNA for the CDR3: TGTGCCAGCAGCTTAGTGGCGGGGGGGTTAGATACGCAGTATTTT.